The clone carrying this T cell receptor beta chain appeared a few times. Antigen unknown. The sample originates from a study of chemoradiotherapy in HPV16-positive cancers. Repeated repertoire sampling spanned the course of chemoradiotherapy. General study findings and limits: Better recurrence-free survival went with HPV-responsive T-cell expansion in HPV16-positive patients.

J lost 0 bases, V lost 5 bases, and 4 bases had no gene match. Germline CDR1 ENHRY, CDR2 SYGVKD. This CDR3 comprises 15 residues. Libraries were prepared by immunoSEQ multiplex PCR; TCRdb keeps only in-frame clonotypes and omits some of them. Among approximately 14,000 clones listed, 69% were seen once. This specimen was acquired from a patient who underwent chemoradiotherapy. The chain uses TRBV10-3 and TRBJ1-1; the match to TRBD1 covers 9 bases. This clonotype originated in a human donor with HPV-associated anogenital cancer. The CDR3 loop is CAISRTGDMNTEAFF. The CDR3 nucleotides read TGTGCCATCAGTCGGACAGGGGATATGAACACTGAAGCTTTCTTT.